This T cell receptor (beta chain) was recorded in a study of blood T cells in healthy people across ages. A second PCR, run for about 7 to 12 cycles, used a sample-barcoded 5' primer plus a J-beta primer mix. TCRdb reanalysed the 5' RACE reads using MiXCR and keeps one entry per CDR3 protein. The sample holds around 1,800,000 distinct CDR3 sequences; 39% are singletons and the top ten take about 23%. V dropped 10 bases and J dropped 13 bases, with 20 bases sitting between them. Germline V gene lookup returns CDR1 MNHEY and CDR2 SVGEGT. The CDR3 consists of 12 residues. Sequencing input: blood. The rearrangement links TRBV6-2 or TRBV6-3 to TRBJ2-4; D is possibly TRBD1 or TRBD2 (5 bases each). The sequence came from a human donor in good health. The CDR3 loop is CAIRSSWDGQYF. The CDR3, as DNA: TGTGCCATCAGGTCCTCCTGGGACGGGCAGTACTTC.